This TCR beta chain was profiled in a study of neurological immune-mediated disorders. MiXCR was run by TCRdb on the 5' RACE reads, yielding one entry per CDR3 protein. The sample gives about 40,000 distinct CDR3 sequences, approximately 14% of which show up once; about 3.6% is in the top ten. The sorted-subset TCR libraries were prepared using about a million CD4+ or CD8+ T cells as the starting material. There are 10 residues in the CDR3. V dropped 6 bases and J dropped 0 bases, with 1 base sitting between them. Looked up from germline, CDR1 is DFQATT and CDR2 is SNEGSKA (reference sequence). In its sample, this clonotype was seen many times.

Specimen: CD4+ T cells from blood. The TCR comes from a woman aged 55-69 years with HTLV-1-associated myelopathy (HAM/TSP). The J gene is TRBJ2-3, the V gene TRBV20-1; D remains ambiguous. CDR3 sequence: CSASTDTQYF. The DNA of the CDR3 is TGCAGTGCAAGCACAGATACGCAGTATTTT.